These 18 T cell receptor beta chains came from one sample sequenced in a study of cytomegalovirus exposure and HLA in healthy donors. The PCR used 60 Vbeta and 13 Jbeta primers. Data came from immunoSEQ multiplex PCR; TCRdb stores just in-frame clones and leaves some out. The sample lists roughly 120,000 clones, 78% seen once, with roughly 4% in the top ten. Sequencing used PBMCs. The receptors were gathered from a man aged 35-49 years in good health and CMV-seronegative.

The V call is TRBV28, the J call TRBJ1-2; no firm D call. V lost 3 bases and J lost 7, with 12 bases in between. This CDR3 comprises 13 residues. Germline lookup yields CDR1 MDHEN and CDR2 SYDVKM. The CDR3 here is CASSLSGSGGYTF. CDR3 DNA sequence: TGTGCCAGCAGTTTGTCGGGGTCAGGTGGCTACACCTTC.

This clone was seen more than once but under ten times. The V gene is TRBV7-3, the J gene TRBJ2-1, with D tentatively TRBD1 (6 bases). The CDR3 loop spans 15 amino acids. The V gene lost 5 bases and the J gene lost 2 bases, with 13 bases spanning the gap. CDR1 is SGHTA, CDR2 FQGTGA, per germline. The CDR3 nucleotides are TGTGCCAGCAGCACCACAGGGTTAACCTACAATGAGCAGTTCTTC. It is translated as CASSTTGLTYNEQFF.

This chain joins TRBV6-1 and TRBJ2-1; D might be TRBD2 (5 bases). Trimming shortened V by 2 bases and J by 3 bases, and 8 bases separated the two germline ends. Germline assignment: CDR1 MNHNS and CDR2 SASEGT. CDR3 length: 14 amino acids. DNA for the CDR3: TGTGCCAGCAGTGAAACGGGGAACTACAATGAGCAGTTCTTC. Translating gives CASSETGNYNEQFF.

This clone was seen just once. V is TRBV29-1 and J is TRBJ2-1; 8 bases align to TRBD1. There are 16 residues in the CDR3. Germline lookup yields CDR1 SQVTM and CDR2 ANQGSEA. The V and J ends lost 6 bases and 3 bases, in that order; junction bases with no gene match: 13. Here the CDR3 reads CSVPGTGWPGYNEQFF. The CDR3 bases are TGCAGCGTCCCCGGGACAGGATGGCCGGGCTACAATGAGCAGTTCTTC.

This clone was seen only a few times. This chain joins TRBV30 and TRBJ1-6, with TRBD1 identical over 7 bases. This CDR3 region has 15 residues. The ends lost 0 bases at V and 5 bases at J; junction bases unmatched: 4. Germline-derived CDR1 and CDR2 are GTSNPN and SVGIG (reference sequence). In nucleotides, the CDR3 is TGTGCCTGGAGTGTCCCGGGACAGAATAATTCACCCCTCCACTTT. Translation gives CAWSVPGQNNSPLHF.

The chain recombines TRBV6-6 with TRBJ1-5; D may be TRBD1 (5 bases). The CDR3 contains 12 residues. The germline CDR1 and CDR2 sequences are MNHNY and SVGAGI (reference sequence). The V end lost 6 bases, the J end lost 7 bases, and 10 bases lay between the germline ends. As DNA, the CDR3 is TGTGCCAGCAGGGGGGGAAAGCAGCCCCAGCATTTT. This encodes CASRGGKQPQHF.

The chain links TRBV7-9 to TRBJ2-3, with D tentatively TRBD2 (5 bases). The CDR3 is 13 residues long. V lost 0 bases and J lost 5, with 6 bases in between. The V gene's germline CDR1 is SEHNR and CDR2 FQNEAQ (reference sequence). CDR3 amino acids: CASSLAREDTQYF. The CDR3 nucleotides read TGTGCCAGCAGCTTAGCGAGGGAAGATACGCAGTATTTT.

The rearrangement uses TRBV19 and TRBJ1-1; TRBD1 might be the D (5 bases). CDR1 and CDR2 (germline): LNHDA, SQIVND (reference sequence). The CDR3 is made up of 18 amino acids. V was pared by 5 bases and J by 3 bases, with 25 bases between. The chain's CDR3 is CASSLRRTGRLRDTEAFF. DNA of the CDR3: TGTGCCAGTAGTCTGAGAAGGACGGGCCGCCTCAGGGACACTGAAGCTTTCTTT.

The chain joins TRBV7-3 to TRBJ2-1; 9 nucleotides align to TRBD1. With 4 bases clipped from V and 4 bases from J, the junction kept 8 bases outside the gene matches. Germline-derived CDR1 and CDR2 are SGHTA and FQGTGA. This CDR3 comprises 16 residues. CDR3 residues: CASSSLGTGIYNEQFF. DNA of the CDR3: TGTGCCAGCAGCTCCCTCGGGACAGGGATTTACAATGAGCAGTTCTTC.

J is TRBJ1-4 and V is TRBV6-5, with 7 positions matching TRBD1. This CDR3 contains 15 residues. Germline lookup yields CDR1 MNHEY and CDR2 SVGAGI. V gave up 8 bases and J gave up 5 bases; unmatched junction bases: 11. CDR3 nucleotides: TGTGCCAGCCGAAAAAGACAGGGCTTGAATGAAAAACTGTTTTTT. This translates into CASRKRQGLNEKLFF.

The gene calls are TRBV2 and TRBJ1-5, with D possibly being TRBD1 (6 bases). The length of the CDR3 is 13 residues. Per the germline V gene, CDR1 is SNHLY and CDR2 is FYNNEI. The V end was cut by 8 bases, the J end by 8 bases, with 16 bases between. In DNA, the CDR3 is TGTGCCAGCCGGACAGTCGGGGCCGAGCCCCAGCATTTT. Translation gives CASRTVGAEPQHF.

The rearrangement joins TRBV11-3 to TRBJ2-7; tentatively, D is TRBD2 (5 bases). CDR1 is SGHNT, CDR2 YENEEA, per germline. V lost 5 bases to trimming and J lost 6 bases, with 11 bases between them. The CDR3 loop spans 12 amino acids. This CDR3 reads CASSPVEGEQYF. The CDR3 DNA sequence: TGTGCCAGCAGCCCCGTCGAGGGCGAGCAGTACTTC.

Only a few counts were recorded for this clone. The chain is built from TRBV19 and TRBJ2-3; D unresolved. Germline lookup yields CDR1 LNHDA and CDR2 SQIVND (reference sequence). V lost 6 bases, J lost 6 bases, and 16 bases lay in between. The CDR3 has 14 residues. The CDR3 bases are TGTGCCAGTAGCCCCTCGGGTCTGCAGGATACGCAGTATTTT. This gives the protein CASSPSGLQDTQYF.

The chain uses TRBV12-5 and TRBJ1-1; no clear D gene. V shed 1 base and J shed 8 bases, with 8 bases lying between them. Germline-derived CDR1 and CDR2 are LGHNT and FRNRAP. This CDR3 is built from 12 residues. The CDR3 sequence: CASGLASVEAFF. The CDR3 DNA reads TGTGCTAGTGGTTTGGCCAGTGTAGAAGCTTTCTTT.

A single count supports this clone. The chain combines TRBV18 with TRBJ1-1; a possible D gene is TRBD1 (6 bases). Germline CDR1 reads KGHSH; CDR2 reads LQKENI. V shed 8 bases and J shed 1 base, with 11 bases lying between them. This CDR3 comprises 13 residues. The CDR3 DNA reads as TGTGCCAGCCTCCAGGGACAGAACACTGAAGCTTTCTTT. Protein product: CASLQGQNTEAFF. The whole variable domain, filled in from reference TRBV18 and TRBJ1-1, reads NAGVMQNPRHLVRRRGQEARLRCSPMKGHSHVYWYRQLPEEGLKFMVYLQKENIIDESGMPKERFSAEFPKEGPSILRIQQVVRGDSAAYFCASLQGQNTEAFFGQGTRLTVV.

The chain employs TRBV14 and TRBJ2-2; perhaps TRBD1 as D (6 bases). This CDR3 has 15 residues. Trimming pared 7 bases from V and 2 bases from J, leaving 14 bases between. Germline assignment: CDR1 SGHDN and CDR2 FVKESK. In DNA, the CDR3 is TGTGCCAGCAACCCAGGGGAAGTAAACACCGGGGAGCTGTTTTTT. Amino acid sequence: CASNPGEVNTGELFF.

V is TRBV9 and J is TRBJ1-2; 8 positions match TRBD1. Germline V lookup: CDR1 SGDLS, CDR2 YYNGEE. This CDR3 has 16 residues. With 1 base clipped from V and 3 bases from J, the junction kept 8 bases outside the gene matches. The CDR3 DNA is TGTGCCAGCAGCGTACACAAGGACAGGGCTCACTATGGCTACACCTTC. It translates to CASSVHKDRAHYGYTF.

Written as DNA, the CDR3 is TGTGCCAGCAGCTTTGCCCCGGACAGGGCCAACAATGAGCAGTTCTTC. It encodes CASSFAPDRANNEQFF. The chain employs TRBV13 and TRBJ2-1; 8 nucleotides match TRBD1. Germline CDR1 PRHDT, CDR2 FYEKMQ (reference sequence). This CDR3 comprises 16 residues. V lost 3 bases and J lost 5; bases outside the gene matches: 9.